The clone carrying this T cell receptor (beta chain) was counted a few times. Its antigen is unidentified. This CDR3 is built from 15 residues. Germline CDR1 SGDLS, CDR2 YYNGEE. V dropped 3 bases and J dropped 10; count of bases not matched to a gene: 8. The data were obtained in a study of cytomegalovirus exposure and HLA in healthy donors. Overall study results and limits: A previous analysis found most TCR beta V segments productive roughly 87% or roughly 30% of the time.

Primers: 60 Vbeta forward and 13 Jbeta reverse. Assay: immunoSEQ multiplex PCR; the TCRdb copy retains only in-frame clones and omits some. The data show some 190,000 clones, under 80% seen once. J is TRBJ1-6 and V is TRBV9; 9 nucleotides match TRBD1. The sample comprised PBMCs. This TCR was sampled from a man aged 25-45 years in good health and CMV-seropositive. CDR3 sequence (DNA): TGTGCCAGCAGCGACACAGGGGGCCTTGGGTCACCCCTCCACTTT. It specifies CASSDTGGLGSPLHF.